Listed below are T cell receptor beta chains from one sample, sequenced in a study of shared clonotypes between healthy human individuals. This table comes from immunoSEQ multiplex PCR, and its TCRdb copy is limited to in-frame clones, with some not included. The sample yields around 2,000,000 clones, about 94% seen once. Sequencing input: naive CD8+ T cells sorted from blood. These receptors were obtained from a man aged 18 to 35 in good health. The CDR3 runs from the conserved cysteine through the conserved F or W. Expanded clones are given a class, and other clones once, few, many or no size at all.

cdr3_aa: CASRRGGGLAEYF
j_call: TRBJ2-3
clone_size: -
v_call: TRBV14
cdr3_length: 13

cdr3_aa: CASSPLLAGFEETQYF
j_call: TRBJ2-5
clone_size: -
v_call: TRBV7-9
cdr3_length: 16

cdr3_aa: CASSPEGGGHTDTQYF
j_call: TRBJ2-3
clone_size: -
v_call: TRBV13
cdr3_length: 16

cdr3_aa: CASSQGIGNEQFF
j_call: TRBJ2-1
clone_size: -
v_call: TRBV4-3
cdr3_length: 13

cdr3_aa: CSVDPRAEGEAFF
j_call: TRBJ1-1
clone_size: -
v_call: TRBV29-1
cdr3_length: 13

cdr3_aa: CASSYSEGTGELFF
j_call: TRBJ2-2
clone_size: -
v_call: TRBV6-6
cdr3_length: 14

cdr3_aa: CASSNLPEGDTQYF
j_call: TRBJ2-3
clone_size: -
v_call: TRBV7-9
cdr3_length: 14

cdr3_aa: CASSPLAEYEQYF
j_call: TRBJ2-7
clone_size: -
v_call: TRBV6-5
cdr3_length: 13

cdr3_aa: CASSVAGFQETQYF
j_call: TRBJ2-5
clone_size: -
v_call: TRBV9
cdr3_length: 14

cdr3_aa: CASGFTSGLSYNEQFF
j_call: TRBJ2-1
clone_size: -
v_call: TRBV12-5
cdr3_length: 16

cdr3_aa: CASSQDHRDRGHEQYF
j_call: TRBJ2-7
clone_size: -
v_call: TRBV14
cdr3_length: 16

cdr3_aa: CASSLAQGAGSPLHF
j_call: TRBJ1-6
clone_size: -
v_call: TRBV7-2
cdr3_length: 15

cdr3_aa: CASSSQETQYF
j_call: TRBJ2-5
clone_size: many
v_call: TRBV7-9
cdr3_length: 11

cdr3_aa: CASALDGSLELFF
j_call: TRBJ2-2
clone_size: few
v_call: TRBV12-5
cdr3_length: 13

cdr3_aa: CSAGQGNDEQFF
j_call: TRBJ2-1
clone_size: -
v_call: TRBV29-1
cdr3_length: 12

cdr3_aa: CAWSVATGNTIYF
j_call: TRBJ1-3
clone_size: -
v_call: TRBV30
cdr3_length: 13

cdr3_aa: CASSPSGGDYEQYF
j_call: TRBJ2-7
clone_size: -
v_call: TRBV28
cdr3_length: 14

cdr3_aa: CASSSLAVAYNEQFF
j_call: TRBJ2-1
clone_size: -
v_call: TRBV19
cdr3_length: 15

cdr3_aa: CASRQQGEVYEQYF
j_call: TRBJ2-7
clone_size: once
v_call: TRBV5-6
cdr3_length: 14

cdr3_aa: CASSALDLTDTQYF
j_call: TRBJ2-3
clone_size: -
v_call: TRBV25-1
cdr3_length: 14

cdr3_aa: CASSLGSLGPQHF
j_call: TRBJ1-5
clone_size: -
v_call: TRBV28
cdr3_length: 13

cdr3_aa: CASSLSGLANEQYF
j_call: TRBJ2-7
clone_size: -
v_call: TRBV27
cdr3_length: 14

cdr3_aa: CASSLAVESYGYTF
j_call: TRBJ1-2
clone_size: few
v_call: TRBV4-1
cdr3_length: 14

cdr3_aa: CASSLGVGQVTDIQYF
j_call: TRBJ2-4
clone_size: -
v_call: TRBV7-9
cdr3_length: 16

cdr3_aa: CATSYGGQGILIETQYF
j_call: TRBJ2-5
clone_size: -
v_call: TRBV15
cdr3_length: 17

cdr3_aa: CASSFVNSTEAFF
j_call: TRBJ1-1
clone_size: -
v_call: TRBV12-1
cdr3_length: 13

cdr3_aa: CASSPPDVNTEAFF
j_call: TRBJ1-1
clone_size: -
v_call: TRBV6-6
cdr3_length: 14

cdr3_aa: CASSEAGMSYEQYF
j_call: TRBJ2-7
clone_size: -
v_call: TRBV2
cdr3_length: 14

cdr3_aa: CASTPGPVSDTEAFF
j_call: TRBJ1-1
clone_size: once
v_call: TRBV28
cdr3_length: 15

cdr3_aa: CASLDGRPNTGELFF
j_call: TRBJ2-2
clone_size: -
v_call: TRBV11-2
cdr3_length: 15

cdr3_aa: CASSLAGLADEQFF
j_call: TRBJ2-1
clone_size: -
v_call: TRBV7-6
cdr3_length: 14

cdr3_aa: CASSQGTGEQYF
j_call: TRBJ2-7
clone_size: -
v_call: TRBV5-6
cdr3_length: 12

cdr3_aa: CSVEDDSSGANVLTF
j_call: TRBJ2-6
clone_size: -
v_call: TRBV29-1
cdr3_length: 15

cdr3_aa: CASSSGHSTGELFF
j_call: TRBJ2-2
clone_size: -
v_call: TRBV7-8
cdr3_length: 14

cdr3_aa: CASSSSSGYEQYF
j_call: TRBJ2-7
clone_size: -
v_call: TRBV7-7
cdr3_length: 13

cdr3_aa: CASSYSSANTGELFF
j_call: TRBJ2-2
clone_size: -
v_call: TRBV6-6
cdr3_length: 15

cdr3_aa: CASSFIEGNGYTF
j_call: TRBJ1-2
clone_size: few
v_call: TRBV27
cdr3_length: 13

cdr3_aa: CASSFSENYGYTF
j_call: TRBJ1-2
clone_size: -
v_call: TRBV28
cdr3_length: 13

cdr3_aa: CASSLKGTYEQYF
j_call: TRBJ2-7
clone_size: -
v_call: TRBV27
cdr3_length: 13

cdr3_aa: CASSRSPGAGELFF
j_call: TRBJ2-2
clone_size: -
v_call: TRBV6-5
cdr3_length: 14

cdr3_aa: CASSARLAGGPEYEQYF
j_call: TRBJ2-7
clone_size: -
v_call: TRBV7-9
cdr3_length: 17

cdr3_aa: CASSYKFLWADTEAFF
j_call: TRBJ1-1
clone_size: -
v_call: TRBV6-5
cdr3_length: 16

cdr3_aa: CASSLWTGAYEQYF
j_call: TRBJ2-7
clone_size: -
v_call: TRBV27
cdr3_length: 14

cdr3_aa: CASSLGSVETQYF
j_call: TRBJ2-5
clone_size: -
v_call: TRBV13
cdr3_length: 13

cdr3_aa: CASSPPRDGNEKLFF
j_call: TRBJ1-4
clone_size: -
v_call: TRBV28
cdr3_length: 15

cdr3_aa: CASSNDGDEQYF
j_call: TRBJ2-7
clone_size: few
v_call: TRBV2
cdr3_length: 12

cdr3_aa: CASSEPTWGNQPQHF
j_call: TRBJ1-5
clone_size: -
v_call: TRBV6-1
cdr3_length: 15

cdr3_aa: CASSLDNEKLFF
j_call: TRBJ1-4
clone_size: -
v_call: TRBV5-6
cdr3_length: 12

cdr3_aa: CASSPRGAPDTQYF
j_call: TRBJ2-3
clone_size: -
v_call: TRBV13
cdr3_length: 14

cdr3_aa: CASSLNRGPMNTEAFF
j_call: TRBJ1-1
clone_size: -
v_call: TRBV5-4
cdr3_length: 16

cdr3_aa: CASRGSQGQIYGYTF
j_call: TRBJ1-2
clone_size: -
v_call: TRBV9
cdr3_length: 15

cdr3_aa: CASSLGRSVGYGYTF
j_call: TRBJ1-2
clone_size: -
v_call: TRBV11-2
cdr3_length: 15

cdr3_aa: CASRAESLAATEAFF
j_call: TRBJ1-1
clone_size: -
v_call: TRBV28
cdr3_length: 15

cdr3_aa: CASSSDSKNTEAFF
j_call: TRBJ1-1
clone_size: -
v_call: TRBV5-1
cdr3_length: 14

cdr3_aa: CASSTLQQGHEAFF
j_call: TRBJ1-1
clone_size: -
v_call: TRBV19
cdr3_length: 14

cdr3_aa: CASSLLDSYEQYF
j_call: TRBJ2-7
clone_size: -
v_call: TRBV5-6
cdr3_length: 13

cdr3_aa: CASEGPYTGELFF
j_call: TRBJ2-2
clone_size: -
v_call: TRBV25-1
cdr3_length: 13